The next 16 T cell receptor beta chains were all read from a single sample in a study of blood T cell repertoires in COVID-19 (TCRdb year 2020). Libraries were prepared through the immunoSEQ multiplex PCR assay. TCRdb took this table from immuneACCESS and kept in-frame rearrangements with V and J called. Such tables lack part of the clones; where checked against another copy, unresolved V genes explain under half of the gap, and the rest is unexplained. For this sample the table gives approximately 110,000 clones, of which 85% to 90% were detected only once. The ten most abundant clones make up 4.6% of the sample. Sequences were obtained from peripheral blood. The receptors here all came from a woman aged 50 to 60 with acute or convalescent COVID-19.

V gene TRBV6-6 combines with J gene TRBJ2-7; 7 nucleotides align to TRBD1. This CDR3 region has 12 residues. V trimming: 9 bases; J trimming: 5 bases; junction bases outside the gene matches: 7. Germline V lookup: CDR1 MNHNY, CDR2 SVGAGI (reference sequence). The CDR3 DNA is TGTGCCAGTAGACAGGGATTCGACGAGCAGTACTTC. Protein product: CASRQGFDEQYF.

This CDR3 is CASSEARAGERQPQHF. The CDR3 DNA sequence: TGTGCCAGCAGTGAAGCAAGGGCAGGGGAAAGGCAGCCCCAGCATTTT. This chain uses TRBV6-1 with TRBJ1-5; tentative D call: TRBD1 (6 bases). V was clipped by 0 bases and J by 7 bases, with 16 bases between them. CDR1 is MNHNS and CDR2 is SASEGT in the germline V gene. The CDR3 consists of 16 residues.

The CDR3 DNA reads as TGCGCCAGCAGCTTGGATACTTATGGCTACACCTTC. Translating it yields CASSLDTYGYTF. The genes are TRBV5-1 and TRBJ1-2; the D is unclear. Germline-derived CDR1 and CDR2 are SGHRS and YFSETQ. Trimming removed 0 bases at V and 5 bases at J, with 5 bases between. The CDR3 has 12 residues.

V is TRBV15 and J is TRBJ2-3; 7 bases line up with TRBD1. The CDR3 length is 17 residues. Germline loops: CDR1 LNHNV, CDR2 YYDKDF (reference sequence). The V gene end was trimmed by 1 base and the J gene end by 0 bases; junction bases not matched to a gene: 7. The CDR3 DNA follows: TGTGCCACCAGCAGAGCCGACAGGGCCCTGAGCACAGATACGCAGTATTTT. Translating it yields CATSRADRALSTDTQYF.

This clone appeared once. V is TRBV19 and J is TRBJ2-1; the D gene is possibly TRBD1 (5 bases). Trimming pared 8 bases from V and 6 bases from J, leaving 17 bases between. The CDR3 has 14 amino acids. Germline loops: CDR1 LNHDA, CDR2 SQIVND (reference sequence). The CDR3 DNA is TGTGCCAGTTCGCAGGTACAGGACGGCAATGAGCAGTTCTTC. Its translation is CASSQVQDGNEQFF.

This rearrangement joins TRBV4-1 to TRBJ2-2; 11 nucleotides match TRBD2. CDR3 length equals 15 residues. Germline lookup yields CDR1 MGHRA and CDR2 YSYEKL. J gave up 6 bases and V 3 bases, and 3 bases lay outside the gene matches. CDR3 nucleotides: TGCGCCAGCAGCCATAGCGGGGGGGCCCCCGGGGAGCTGTTTTTT. Translation: CASSHSGGAPGELFF.

CDR3 region: CASSQDPLRTQYF. The CDR3 DNA follows: TGCGCCAGCAGCCAAGACCCTCTCCGTACGCAGTATTTT. This sequence joins TRBV4-3 and TRBJ2-3, with D unresolved. The germline CDR1 and CDR2 sequences are LGHNA and YSLEER. V dropped 0 bases and J dropped 8 bases, with 9 bases sitting between them. The CDR3 loop spans 13 amino acids.

This rearrangement joins TRBV19 to TRBJ1-2; the match to TRBD1 covers 9 bases. CDR3 length equals 12 residues. V lost 8 bases to trimming and J lost 8 bases; unmatched junction nucleotides: 6. Germline assignment: CDR1 LNHDA and CDR2 SQIVND (reference sequence). CDR3 sequence (DNA): TGTGCCAGTTCCATCACAGGGGGCGGCTACACCTTC. Protein sequence: CASSITGGGYTF.

J is TRBJ2-3 and V is TRBV19; the match to TRBD1 covers 8 bases. Germline lookup yields CDR1 LNHDA and CDR2 SQIVND (reference sequence). This CDR3 spans 15 amino acids. The J segment lost 2 bases and the V segment lost 5 bases, leaving 6 bases of the junction unmatched. CDR3 DNA: TGTGCCAGTAGTCCGGACAGGGATATCACAGATACGCAGTATTTT. Amino acid sequence: CASSPDRDITDTQYF. Based on the CDR3 plus reference TRBV19 and TRBJ2-3, the full variable domain is DGGITQSPKYLFRKEGQNVTLSCEQNLNHDAMYWYRQDPGQGLRLIYYSQIVNDFQKGDIAEGYSVSREKKESFPLTVTSAQKNPTAFYLCASSPDRDITDTQYFGPGTRLTVL.

This clone was detected only a few times. The rearrangement uses TRBV7-8 and TRBJ1-2, with 7 bases that match TRBD1. This CDR3 is 15 amino acids long. CDR1 is SGHVS, CDR2 FQNEAQ, per germline. With V trimmed by 5 bases and J by 2 bases, 8 bases remained unmatched. As DNA, the CDR3 is TGTGCCAGCAGCAACCGATTACAGGGGAACTATGGCTACACCTTC. It is translated as CASSNRLQGNYGYTF.

CDR3 coding DNA: TGTGCCAGCAGCCCGGGACAGGGAGACTACGAGCAGTACTTC. Translation gives CASSPGQGDYEQYF. The chain has TRBV4-2 and TRBJ2-7; TRBD1 matches at 9 bases. The CDR3 length is 14 residues. Trimming cost V 4 bases and J 3 bases; bases outside gene matches: 4. CDR1 is LGHNA, CDR2 YNFKEQ, per germline.

The gene calls are TRBV24-1 and TRBJ2-1; tentative D call: TRBD2 (6 bases). Germline V gene data show CDR1 as KGHDR and CDR2 as SFDVKD. The CDR3 covers 15 residues. V dropped 0 bases and J dropped 2 bases, with 7 bases sitting between them. The DNA for the CDR3 is TGTGCCACCAGTGATTTGACGGGAGCCTACAATGAGCAGTTCTTC. This translates into CATSDLTGAYNEQFF.

The genes are TRBV11-2 and TRBJ2-1; 10 bases map to TRBD2. The CDR3 extends over 16 amino acids. Germline-derived CDR1 and CDR2 are SGHAT and FQNNGV. Trimming removed 5 bases from V and 6 bases from J; junction bases left unmatched: 10. CDR3 DNA: TGTGCCAGCAGCCCGTTAGCGGGAGGCCTTTTCAATGAGCAGTTCTTC. Amino acid sequence: CASSPLAGGLFNEQFF.

This chain links TRBV30 with TRBJ1-1; D not resolved. The CDR3 sequence is 12 residues long. The ends were cut back, 5 bases at V and 10 bases at J, with 17 bases in the middle. Germline CDR1 reads GTSNPN; CDR2 reads SVGIG (reference sequence). In nucleotides, the CDR3 is TGTGCCTGGGGGAGAGAGGGAATTGTAGCTTTCTTT. Protein: CAWGREGIVAFF.

The chain couples TRBV27 to TRBJ1-2; a weak D match, TRBD1 (6 bases). The CDR3 totals 15 residues. Germline assignment: CDR1 MNHEY and CDR2 SMNVEV (reference sequence). The V end was cut by 4 bases, the J end by 4 bases, with 16 bases between. CDR3 coding DNA: TGTGCCAGCAGTTCATCGGGACATTATTCCTATGGCTACACCTTC. It specifies CASSSSGHYSYGYTF.

The J gene is TRBJ1-4, the V gene TRBV7-8; D is unclear. The V end was cut by 7 bases, the J end by 6 bases, with 15 bases between. Germline CDR1 reads SGHVS; CDR2 reads FQNEAQ. This CDR3 spans 14 amino acids. The CDR3 DNA follows: TGTGCCAGCACCATGTCCGAGGAGGATGAAAAACTGTTTTTT. As protein: CASTMSEEDEKLFF.